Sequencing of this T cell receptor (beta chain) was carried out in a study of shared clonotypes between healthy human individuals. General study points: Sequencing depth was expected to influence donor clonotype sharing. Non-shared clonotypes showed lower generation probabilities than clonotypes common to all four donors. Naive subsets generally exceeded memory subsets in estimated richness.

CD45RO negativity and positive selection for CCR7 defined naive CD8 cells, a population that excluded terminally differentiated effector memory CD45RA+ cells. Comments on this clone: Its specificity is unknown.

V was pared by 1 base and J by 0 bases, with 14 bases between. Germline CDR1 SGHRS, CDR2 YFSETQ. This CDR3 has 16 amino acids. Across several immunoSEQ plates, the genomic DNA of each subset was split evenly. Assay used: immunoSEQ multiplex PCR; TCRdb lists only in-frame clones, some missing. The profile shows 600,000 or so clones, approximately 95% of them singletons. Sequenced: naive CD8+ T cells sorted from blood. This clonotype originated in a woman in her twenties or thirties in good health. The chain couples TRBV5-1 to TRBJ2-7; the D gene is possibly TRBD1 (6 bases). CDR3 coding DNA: TGCGCCAGCAGCTTGTATGGGGGCGAGACCTCCTACGAGCAGTACTTC. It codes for CASSLYGGETSYEQYF.